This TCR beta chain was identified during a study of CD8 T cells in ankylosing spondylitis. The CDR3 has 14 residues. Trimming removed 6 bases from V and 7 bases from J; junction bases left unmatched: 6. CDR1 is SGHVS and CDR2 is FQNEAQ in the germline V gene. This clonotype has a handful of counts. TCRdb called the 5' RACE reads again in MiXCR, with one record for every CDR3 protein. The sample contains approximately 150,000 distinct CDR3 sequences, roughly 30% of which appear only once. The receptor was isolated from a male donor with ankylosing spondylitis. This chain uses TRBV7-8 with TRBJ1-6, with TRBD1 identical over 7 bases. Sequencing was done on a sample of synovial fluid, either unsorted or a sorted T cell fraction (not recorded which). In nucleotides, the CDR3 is TGTGCCAGCAGTCCACGGGACAGCAATTCACCCCTCCACTTT. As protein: CASSPRDSNSPLHF.